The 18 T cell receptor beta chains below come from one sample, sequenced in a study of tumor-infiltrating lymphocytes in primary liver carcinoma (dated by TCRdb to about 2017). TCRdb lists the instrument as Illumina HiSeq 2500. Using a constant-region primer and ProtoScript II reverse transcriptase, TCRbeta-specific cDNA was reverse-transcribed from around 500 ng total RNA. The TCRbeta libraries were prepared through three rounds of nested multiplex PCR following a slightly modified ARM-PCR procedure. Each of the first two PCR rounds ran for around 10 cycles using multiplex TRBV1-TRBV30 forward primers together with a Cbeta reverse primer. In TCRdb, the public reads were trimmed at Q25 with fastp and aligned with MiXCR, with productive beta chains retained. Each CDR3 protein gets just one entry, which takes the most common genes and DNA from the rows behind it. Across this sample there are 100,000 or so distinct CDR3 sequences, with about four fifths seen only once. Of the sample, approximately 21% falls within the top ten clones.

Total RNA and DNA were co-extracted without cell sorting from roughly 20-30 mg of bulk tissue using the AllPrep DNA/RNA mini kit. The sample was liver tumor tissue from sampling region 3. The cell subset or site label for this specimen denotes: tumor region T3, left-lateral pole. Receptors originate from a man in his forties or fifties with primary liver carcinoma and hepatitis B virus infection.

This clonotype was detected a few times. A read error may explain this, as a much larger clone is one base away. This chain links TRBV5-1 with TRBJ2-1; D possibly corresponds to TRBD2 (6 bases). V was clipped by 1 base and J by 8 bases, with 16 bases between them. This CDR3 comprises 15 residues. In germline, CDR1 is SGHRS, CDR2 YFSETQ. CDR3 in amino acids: CASSLTSRRAHEQFF. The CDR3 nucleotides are TGCGCCAGCAGCTTGACTAGCAGGAGGGCCCATGAGCAGTTCTTC.

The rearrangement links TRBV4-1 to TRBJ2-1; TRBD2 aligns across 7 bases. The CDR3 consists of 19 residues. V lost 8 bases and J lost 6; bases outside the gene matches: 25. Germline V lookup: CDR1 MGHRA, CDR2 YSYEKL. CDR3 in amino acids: CASGRNRGGRARVRNEQFF. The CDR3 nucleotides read TGCGCCAGCGGCCGAAACCGAGGAGGGAGGGCCAGGGTTCGCAATGAGCAGTTCTTC.

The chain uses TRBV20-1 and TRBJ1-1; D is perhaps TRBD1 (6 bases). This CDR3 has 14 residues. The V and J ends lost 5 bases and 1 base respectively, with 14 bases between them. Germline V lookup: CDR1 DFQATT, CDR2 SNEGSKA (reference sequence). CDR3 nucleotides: TGCAGTGCTTTTGCCGGGACATCGAACACTGAAGCTTTCTTT. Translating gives CSAFAGTSNTEAFF.

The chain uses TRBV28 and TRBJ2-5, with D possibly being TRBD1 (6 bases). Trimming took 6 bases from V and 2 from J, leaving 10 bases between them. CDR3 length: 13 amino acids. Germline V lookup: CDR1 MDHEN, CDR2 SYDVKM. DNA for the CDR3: TGTGCCAGCAGAACGACAGGACAAGAGACCCAGTACTTC. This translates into CASRTTGQETQYF.

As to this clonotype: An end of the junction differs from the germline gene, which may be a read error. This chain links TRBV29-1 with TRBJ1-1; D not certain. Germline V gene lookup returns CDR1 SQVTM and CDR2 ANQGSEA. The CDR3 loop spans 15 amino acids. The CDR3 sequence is CSVEGGNTVNTEVFF. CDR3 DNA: TGCAGCGTTGAAGGAGGGAACACAGTGAACACTGAAGTTTTCTTT.

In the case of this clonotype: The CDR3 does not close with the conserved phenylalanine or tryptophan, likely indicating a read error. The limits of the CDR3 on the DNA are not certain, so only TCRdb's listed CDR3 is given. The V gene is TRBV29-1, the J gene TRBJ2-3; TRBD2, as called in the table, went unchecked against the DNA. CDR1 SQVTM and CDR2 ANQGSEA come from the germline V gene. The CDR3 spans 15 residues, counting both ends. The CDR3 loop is CSVRTSGSWKDTPYV.

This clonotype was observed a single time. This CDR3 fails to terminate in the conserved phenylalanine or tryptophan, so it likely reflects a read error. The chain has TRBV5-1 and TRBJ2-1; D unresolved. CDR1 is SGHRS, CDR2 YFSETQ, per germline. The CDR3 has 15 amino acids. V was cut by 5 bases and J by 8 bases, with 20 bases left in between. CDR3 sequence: CASSSLPGLRDEQFL. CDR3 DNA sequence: TGCGCCAGCAGTTCCTTACCGGGCCTAAGGGATGAGCAGTTCTTA.

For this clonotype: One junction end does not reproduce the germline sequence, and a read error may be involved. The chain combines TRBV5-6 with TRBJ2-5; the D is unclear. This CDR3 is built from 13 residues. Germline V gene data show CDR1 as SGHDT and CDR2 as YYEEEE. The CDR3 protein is CASSLGRQETQYF. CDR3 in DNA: TGTGCCAGCAGCTTGGGACGGCAAGAGACCCAATACTTC.

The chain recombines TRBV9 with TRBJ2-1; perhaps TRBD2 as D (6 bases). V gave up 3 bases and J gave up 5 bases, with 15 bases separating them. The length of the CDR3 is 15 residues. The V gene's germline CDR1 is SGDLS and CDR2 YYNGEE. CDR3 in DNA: TGTGCCAGCAGCGCCGGGACTTTAGGTAACAATGAGCAGTTCTTC. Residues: CASSAGTLGNNEQFF.

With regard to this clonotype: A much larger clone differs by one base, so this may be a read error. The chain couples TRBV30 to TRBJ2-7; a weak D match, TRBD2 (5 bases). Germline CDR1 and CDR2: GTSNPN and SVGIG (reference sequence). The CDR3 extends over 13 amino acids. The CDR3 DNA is TGTGTCTGGAGTGTACGGTCGGGGAGCGAGCAGTACTTC. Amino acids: CVWSVRSGSEQYF.

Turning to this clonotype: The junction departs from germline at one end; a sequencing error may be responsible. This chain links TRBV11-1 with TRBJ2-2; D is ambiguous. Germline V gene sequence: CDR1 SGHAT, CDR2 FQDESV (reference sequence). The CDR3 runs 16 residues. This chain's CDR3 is CASSDPSGAKTGELFF. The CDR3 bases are TGTGCCAGCAGCGATCCTAGTGGAGCGAAGACCGGGGAGCTGTTTTTT.

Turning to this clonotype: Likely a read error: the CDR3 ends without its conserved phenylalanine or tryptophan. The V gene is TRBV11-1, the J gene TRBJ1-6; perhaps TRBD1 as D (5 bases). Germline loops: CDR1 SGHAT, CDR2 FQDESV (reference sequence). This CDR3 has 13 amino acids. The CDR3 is CASSRTLVSLLHL. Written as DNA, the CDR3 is TGTGCAAGCAGCCGGACACTGGTTTCACTCCTCCACTTA.

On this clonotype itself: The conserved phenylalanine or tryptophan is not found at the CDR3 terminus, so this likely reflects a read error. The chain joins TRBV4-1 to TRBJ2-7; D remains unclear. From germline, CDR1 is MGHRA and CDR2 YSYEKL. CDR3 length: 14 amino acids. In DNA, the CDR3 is TGCGCCAGCAGTCAAGGTCAGGTCTCCTACGAGCAGTACCTC. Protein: CASSQGQVSYEQYL.

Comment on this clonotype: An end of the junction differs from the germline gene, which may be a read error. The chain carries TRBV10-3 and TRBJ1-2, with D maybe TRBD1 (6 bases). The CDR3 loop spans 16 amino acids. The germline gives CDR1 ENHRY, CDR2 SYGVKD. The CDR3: CAIGESTGLSAYGCTF. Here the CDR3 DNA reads TGTGCCATCGGTGAGTCAACAGGGCTCTCAGCCTATGGCTGCACCTTC.

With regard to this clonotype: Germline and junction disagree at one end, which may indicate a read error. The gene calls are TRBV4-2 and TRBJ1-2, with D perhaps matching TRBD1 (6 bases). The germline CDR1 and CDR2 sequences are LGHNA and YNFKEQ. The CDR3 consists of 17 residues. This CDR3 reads CARSQETAQGLNYGYTF. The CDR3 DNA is TGTGCCAGGAGCCAGGAAACCGCCCAGGGGCTTAACTATGGCTACACCTTC.

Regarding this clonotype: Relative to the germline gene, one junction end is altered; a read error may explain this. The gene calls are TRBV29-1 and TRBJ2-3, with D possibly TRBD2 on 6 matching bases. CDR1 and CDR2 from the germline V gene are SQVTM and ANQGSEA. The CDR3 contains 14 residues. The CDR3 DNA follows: TGTAGCGTGAATCCTAGCGAAGGCACAGATACGCAGTATTTT. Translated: CSVNPSEGTDTQYF.

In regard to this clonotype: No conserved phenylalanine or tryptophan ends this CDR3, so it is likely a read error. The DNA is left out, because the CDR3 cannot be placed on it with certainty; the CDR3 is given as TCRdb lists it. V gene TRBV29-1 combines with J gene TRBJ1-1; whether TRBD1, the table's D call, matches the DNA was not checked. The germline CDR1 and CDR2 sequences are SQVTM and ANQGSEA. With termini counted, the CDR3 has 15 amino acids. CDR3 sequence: CSVGAGWGMNTEAIS.

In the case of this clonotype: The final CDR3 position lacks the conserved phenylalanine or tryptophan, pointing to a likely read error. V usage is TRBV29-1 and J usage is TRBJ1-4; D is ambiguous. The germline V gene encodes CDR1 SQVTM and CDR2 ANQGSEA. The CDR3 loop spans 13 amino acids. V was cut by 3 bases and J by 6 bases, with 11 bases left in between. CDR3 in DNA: TGCAGCGTTGAGGAGGGTCTGGATGAAAAACTGTTTTCT. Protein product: CSVEEGLDEKLFS.